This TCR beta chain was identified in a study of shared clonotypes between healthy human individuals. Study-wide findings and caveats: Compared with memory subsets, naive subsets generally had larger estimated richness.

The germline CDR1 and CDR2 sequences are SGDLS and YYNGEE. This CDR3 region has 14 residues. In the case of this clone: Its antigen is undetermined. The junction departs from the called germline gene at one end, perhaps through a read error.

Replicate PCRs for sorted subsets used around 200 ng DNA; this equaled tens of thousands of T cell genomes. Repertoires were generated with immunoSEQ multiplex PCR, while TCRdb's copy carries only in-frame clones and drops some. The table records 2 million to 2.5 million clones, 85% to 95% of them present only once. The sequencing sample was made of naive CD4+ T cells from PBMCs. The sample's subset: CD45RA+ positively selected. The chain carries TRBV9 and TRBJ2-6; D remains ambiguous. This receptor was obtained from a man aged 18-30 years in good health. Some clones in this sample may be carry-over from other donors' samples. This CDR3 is CASNVDSGANVLTF. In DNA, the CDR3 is TGTGCCAGCAACGTAGACTCTGGGGCCAACGTCCTGACTTTC.